A single sample gave rise to the 14 T cell receptor beta chains below, sequenced in a study of blood T cells in healthy people across ages. Combining a sample-barcoded 5' primer with a J-beta primer mix, a second PCR ran for about 6 to 12 cycles. One entry per CDR3 protein results from TCRdb running MiXCR on the 5' RACE reads. The table lists hundreds of thousands of distinct CDR3 sequences, roughly 64% of them singletons. Material: blood. The receptors shown here come from a man aged 30 to 45 in good health.

This clonotype was picked up a small number of times. The chain joins TRBV7-2 to TRBJ2-1; the match to TRBD1 covers 8 bases. Germline CDR1 reads SGHTA; CDR2 reads FQGNSA. With 8 bases clipped from V and 5 bases from J, the junction kept 5 bases outside the gene matches. This CDR3 contains 13 residues. DNA of the CDR3: TGTGCCAGCTCACTGGACAGGGACAATGAGCAGTTCTTC. Protein product: CASSLDRDNEQFF.

The sample holds a few counts of this clonotype. The CDR3 loop reads CASSLVLTAIVNEQFF. CDR3 in DNA: TGTGCCAGCAGCTTAGTTCTGACAGCGATAGTAAATGAGCAGTTCTTC. This rearrangement joins TRBV11-2 to TRBJ2-1, with D possibly being TRBD1 (5 bases). This CDR3 contains 16 residues. The V end lost 1 base, the J end lost 7 bases, and 17 bases lay between the germline ends. Per the germline V gene, CDR1 is SGHAT and CDR2 is FQNNGV.

V is TRBV29-1 and J is TRBJ2-2; TRBD1 might be the D (5 bases). This CDR3 is built from 11 residues. CDR1 is SQVTM and CDR2 is ANQGSEA in the germline V gene. V lost 6 bases to trimming and J lost 7 bases, with 9 bases between them. As DNA, the CDR3 is TGCAGCGTCGGACACGGCGGGGAGCTGTTTTTT. This gives the protein CSVGHGGELFF.

The chain links TRBV7-2 to TRBJ2-1; 8 bases agree with TRBD2. The germline CDR1 and CDR2 sequences are SGHTA and FQGNSA. The CDR3 covers 15 residues. V shed 5 bases, J shed 5 bases, and the junction held 8 bases outside the gene matches. The CDR3 DNA reads as TGTGCCAGCAGCACGTTAGCGGGGACCAACAATGAGCAGTTCTTC. It codes for CASSTLAGTNNEQFF.

Written as DNA, the CDR3 is TGTGCCAGCAGTGAAGCGGGGACAGTGACAGATACGCAGTATTTT. This codes for CASSEAGTVTDTQYF. This chain links TRBV6-1 with TRBJ2-3; 7 nucleotides match TRBD1. Germline assignment: CDR1 MNHNS and CDR2 SASEGT. The CDR3 spans 15 residues. V lost 0 bases and J lost 3; bases outside the gene matches: 3.

This sequence joins TRBV6-1 and TRBJ2-1, with 15 bases aligning to TRBD2. V lost 7 bases to trimming and J lost 10 bases; unmatched junction nucleotides: 23. CDR1 and CDR2 (germline): MNHNS, SASEGT. The CDR3 loop spans 20 amino acids. The CDR3 loop is CASTYKKPGLAGGVLKEQFF. The CDR3 bases are TGTGCCAGCACCTACAAGAAACCGGGACTAGCGGGGGGCGTTCTCAAAGAGCAGTTCTTC.

This clonotype has a handful of counts. In DNA, the CDR3 is TGCAGTGCTAGAGGGGCCCCTGAAATTGCATACAATGAGCAGTTCTTC. Translating gives CSARGAPEIAYNEQFF. The V gene is TRBV20-1, the J gene TRBJ2-1, with D uncertain. CDR3 length: 16 residues. The V end was cut by 1 base, the J end by 4 bases, with 17 bases between. Germline V lookup: CDR1 DFQATT, CDR2 SNEGSKA (reference sequence).

This clonotype was observed a few times. The chain has TRBV10-3 and TRBJ1-2; no firm D call. Looked up from germline, CDR1 is ENHRY and CDR2 is SYGVKD. V shed 8 bases and J shed 3 bases, with 13 bases lying between them. The CDR3 loop spans 13 amino acids. The CDR3 coding sequence is TGTGCCATCGCTGAAGGATCCGACTATGGCTACACCTTC. This encodes CAIAEGSDYGYTF.

The chain carries TRBV4-2 and TRBJ2-5; 14 bases are shared with TRBD2. The end of the DNA aligns better with TRBJ2-7, so the J call may be wrong. There are 15 residues in the CDR3. From germline, CDR1 is LGHNA and CDR2 YNFKEQ. DNA of the CDR3: TGTGCCAGCAGCCAGGGGACTAGCGGGAGTCACGAGCAGTACTTC. Encoded protein: CASSQGTSGSHEQYF.

The chain couples TRBV4-1 to TRBJ1-2; unclear D gene. Germline CDR1 is MGHRA and CDR2 is YSYEKL. The V gene lost 4 bases and the J gene lost 5 bases, with 14 bases spanning the gap. CDR3 length: 14 residues. CDR3 coding DNA: TGCGCCAGCAGCCTGATTGTAGAGGCTTATGGCTACACCTTC. As protein: CASSLIVEAYGYTF.

The rearrangement uses TRBV4-2 and TRBJ2-7; D is possibly TRBD1 or TRBD2 (5 bases each). The CDR3 covers 16 residues. V shed 0 bases and J shed 3 bases, with 15 bases lying between them. Germline CDR1 reads LGHNA; CDR2 reads YNFKEQ. CDR3 nucleotide sequence: TGTGCCAGCAGCCAAGAAGAGGGTTCAGGGAACTACGAGCAGTACTTC. Translation: CASSQEEGSGNYEQYF.

Remarks on this clonotype: The junction and the germline gene differ at one end; a read error may be behind it. The chain combines TRBV7-9 with TRBJ2-7; possibly TRBD2 for D (6 bases). The CDR3 consists of 13 residues. Germline lookup yields CDR1 SEHNR and CDR2 FQNEAQ (reference sequence). CDR3 DNA: TGTGCCGGCAGCGCGCGGGGCCCCTACGAGCAGTACTTC. Translating it yields CAGSARGPYEQYF.

The chain employs TRBV29-1 and TRBJ2-1, with D perhaps matching TRBD1 (5 bases). Trimming pared 3 bases from V and 4 bases from J, leaving 13 bases between. Germline assignment: CDR1 SQVTM and CDR2 ANQGSEA. The CDR3 extends over 14 amino acids. The CDR3 region has the DNA TGCAGCGTTGAGGGGTGGAACAGGTACAATGAGCAGTTCTTC. It codes for CSVEGWNRYNEQFF.

This clonotype was seen only once. Written as DNA, the CDR3 is TGTGCCACCAGTAGGGGGACAGGGACAACCTATGGCTACACCTTC. Encoded protein: CATSRGTGTTYGYTF. The rearrangement uses TRBV15 and TRBJ1-2, with 9 bases matching TRBD1. The germline CDR1 and CDR2 sequences are LNHNV and YYDKDF (reference sequence). The CDR3 is 15 residues long. The trim removed 6 bases at V and 4 bases at J, leaving 9 bases unmatched.